Below, 4 T cell receptor beta chains from the same sample are listed, as sequenced in a study of graft-versus-host responses after intestinal transplantation. Antigens of these TCRs are unknown. TCRdb's copy holds only in-frame clones and misses some; the assay was immunoSEQ multiplex PCR. The sample has about 89,000 clones, roughly 93% seen once; the top ten hold approximately 0.19%. The sequences come from unstimulated CD4+ T cells sorted from spleen or lymph node cells, collected before transplant. These receptors came from a human donor who was the organ donor for an intestinal transplant.

This clone was counted once. This chain uses TRBV6-6 with TRBJ1-1, with 8 bases that match TRBD1. With 1 base clipped from V and 1 base from J, the junction kept 2 bases outside the gene matches. Germline V gene lookup returns CDR1 MNHNY and CDR2 SVGAGI (reference sequence). The CDR3 has 15 residues. CDR3 DNA: TGTGCCAGCAGTTACTTCGGGACAGGGAACACTGAAGCTTTCTTT. It encodes CASSYFGTGNTEAFF.

This sequence joins TRBV7-9 and TRBJ2-5; D is uncertain. V lost 1 base to trimming and J lost 0 bases, with 9 bases between them. This CDR3 has 15 residues. The germline gives CDR1 SEHNR, CDR2 FQNEAQ (reference sequence). The CDR3 region is CASSLVTQYQETQYF. In DNA form, the CDR3 reads TGTGCCAGCAGCTTAGTGACACAGTACCAAGAGACCCAGTACTTC.

Comments on this clone: Its ends do not fully match the called genes, so a read error is possible. The chain combines TRBV2 with TRBJ1-5; no clear D gene. CDR1 is SNHLY, CDR2 FYNNEI, per germline. The CDR3 runs to 14 residues. CDR3 sequence reads: CASSERVADQLQHF. The CDR3 nucleotides read TGTGCCAGCAGTGAAAGGGTAGCTGATCAGCTCCAGCATTTT.

This clone was counted between two and nine times. The CDR3 nucleotides read TGTGCCAGCAGCCGACAGGGAGGACAGCCCCAGCATTTT. Translated: CASSRQGGQPQHF. The chain links TRBV7-9 to TRBJ1-5; 7 bases match TRBD1. Germline V CDR1 and CDR2: SEHNR, FQNEAQ (reference sequence). Trimming took 5 bases from V and 7 from J; bases not matched to a gene: 5. CDR3 size: 13 residues.